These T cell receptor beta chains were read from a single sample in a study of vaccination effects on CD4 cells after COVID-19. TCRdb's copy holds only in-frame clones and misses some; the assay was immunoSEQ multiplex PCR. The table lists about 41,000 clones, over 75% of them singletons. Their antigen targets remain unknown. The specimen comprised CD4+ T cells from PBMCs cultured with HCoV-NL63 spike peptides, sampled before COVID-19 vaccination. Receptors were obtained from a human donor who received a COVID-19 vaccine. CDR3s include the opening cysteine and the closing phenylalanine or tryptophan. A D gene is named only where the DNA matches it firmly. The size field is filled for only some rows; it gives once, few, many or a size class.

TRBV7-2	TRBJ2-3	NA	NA	CASSLEVRGAFTDTQYF	TGTGCCAGCAGCTTAGAGGTTCGGGGGGCCTTCACAGATACGCAGTATTTT
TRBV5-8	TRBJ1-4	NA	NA	CASSLAPWREYSEKLFF	TGTGCCAGCAGCTTGGCCCCTTGGCGGGAGTATTCTGAAAAACTGTTTTTT
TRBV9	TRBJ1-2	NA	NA	CASAGIANYGYTF	TGTGCCAGCGCAGGCATCGCGAACTATGGCTACACCTTC
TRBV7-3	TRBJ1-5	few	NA	CASSTSNQPQHF	TGTGCCAGCAGCACAAGTAATCAGCCCCAGCATTTT
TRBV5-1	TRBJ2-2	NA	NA	CASSTGTANTGELFF	TGCGCCAGCAGCACCGGGACGGCGAACACCGGGGAGCTGTTTTTT
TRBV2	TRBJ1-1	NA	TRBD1	CASNLRTGLAFF	TGTGCCAGCAACCTACGGACAGGCTTAGCTTTCTTT
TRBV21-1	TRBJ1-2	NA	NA	CASRDLPDSSGYTF	TGTGCCAGCAGAGACCTACCGGACAGCTCTGGCTACACCTTC
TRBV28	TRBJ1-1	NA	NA	CASRPSKLMNTEAFF	TGTGCCAGCAGGCCGTCAAAGCTCATGAACACTGAAGCTTTCTTT
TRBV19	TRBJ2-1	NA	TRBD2	CASSGGTSGYNEQFF	TGTGCCAGTAGTGGTGGGACTAGCGGGTACAATGAGCAGTTCTTC
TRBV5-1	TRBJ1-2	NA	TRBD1	CASSLTGQGATTF	TGCGCCAGCAGCTTGACCGGACAGGGGGCCACCACCTTC
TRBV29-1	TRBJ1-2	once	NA	CSVTGSLPVNTF	TGCAGCGTCACCGGGTCCCTCCCGGTGAACACCTTC
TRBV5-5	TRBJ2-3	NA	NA	CASSSTRGDNTDTQYF	TGTGCCAGCAGCTCAACTAGAGGGGATAACACAGATACGCAGTATTTT
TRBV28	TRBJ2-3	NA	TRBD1	CASSPYRGGSTDTQYF	TGTGCCAGCAGTCCTTACAGGGGTGGAAGCACAGATACGCAGTATTTT
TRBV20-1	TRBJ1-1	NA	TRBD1	CSAPPGQEAFF	TGCAGTGCCCCACCGGGACAGGAAGCTTTCTTT
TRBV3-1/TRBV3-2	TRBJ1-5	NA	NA	CASSQVGGDQPQHF	TGTGCCAGCAGCCAAGTTGGGGGGGATCAGCCCCAGCATTTT
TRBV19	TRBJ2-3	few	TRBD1	CASSSLTGVDTQYF	TGTGCCAGTAGTAGCCTGACAGGGGTTGATACGCAGTATTTT
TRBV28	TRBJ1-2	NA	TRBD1	CASSFLQGDYGYTF	TGTGCCAGCAGTTTTCTTCAGGGGGACTATGGCTACACCTTC
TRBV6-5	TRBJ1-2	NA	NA	CASSSPSGTSYGYTF	TGTGCCAGCAGTTCCCCCTCCGGGACTTCGTATGGCTACACCTTC
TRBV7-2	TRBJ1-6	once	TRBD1	CASSWGQGNSPLHF	TGTGCCAGCAGCTGGGGACAGGGAAATTCACCCCTCCACTTT
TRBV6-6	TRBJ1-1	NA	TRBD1	CASRQGMNTEAFF	TGTGCCAGCCGACAGGGGATGAACACTGAAGCTTTCTTT
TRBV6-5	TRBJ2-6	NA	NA	CASTERGSGANVLTF	TGTGCCAGCACCGAGCGTGGCTCTGGGGCCAACGTCCTGACTTTC
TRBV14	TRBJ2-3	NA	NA	CASSQDRAEPPDTQYF	TGTGCCAGCAGCCAAGATAGGGCGGAACCCCCAGATACGCAGTATTTT
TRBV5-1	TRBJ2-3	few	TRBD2	CASRSGLAGYLTDTQYF	TGCGCCAGCAGATCCGGACTAGCGGGGTACTTAACAGATACGCAGTATTTT
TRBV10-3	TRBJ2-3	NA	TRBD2	CAIKLAGGPGDTQYF	TGTGCCATCAAACTAGCGGGGGGCCCCGGAGATACGCAGTATTTT
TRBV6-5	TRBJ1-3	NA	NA	CASSRQVNSGNTIYF	TGTGCCAGCAGTCGTCAGGTTAACTCTGGAAACACCATATATTTT
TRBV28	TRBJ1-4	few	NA	CASSLGGTNEKLFF	TGTGCCAGCAGTTTAGGGGGGACTAATGAAAAACTGTTTTTT
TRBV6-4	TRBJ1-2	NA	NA	CASSDTPQALGGYTF	TGTGCCAGCAGTGACACTCCCCAGGCCCTGGGGGGCTACACCTTC
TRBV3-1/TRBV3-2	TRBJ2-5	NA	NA	CASSQGRNGRERETQYF	TGTGCCAGCAGCCAAGGGAGGAACGGCAGGGAGAGAGAGACCCAGTACTTC
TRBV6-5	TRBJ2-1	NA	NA	CASSYSKGGAYNEQFF	TGTGCCAGCAGTTACTCGAAAGGGGGGGCCTACAATGAGCAGTTCTTC
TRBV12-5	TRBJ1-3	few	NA	CASGDGLSGNTIYF	TGTGCTAGTGGGGACGGCCTTTCTGGAAACACCATATATTTT
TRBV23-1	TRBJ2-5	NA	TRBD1	CASSQSFGRGRETQYF	TGCGCCAGCAGTCAATCGTTCGGCAGGGGGCGAGAGACCCAGTACTTC
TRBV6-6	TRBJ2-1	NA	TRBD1	CASSPRGQNNEQFF	TGTGCCAGCAGCCCGAGGGGACAGAACAATGAGCAGTTCTTC
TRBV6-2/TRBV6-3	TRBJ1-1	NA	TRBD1	CASSRGQPAIGAFF	TGTGCCAGCAGTAGGGGACAGCCGGCAATTGGAGCTTTCTTT
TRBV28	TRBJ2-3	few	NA	CASSIAGYGTDTQYF	TGTGCCAGCAGTATCGCAGGATACGGCACAGATACGCAGTATTTT
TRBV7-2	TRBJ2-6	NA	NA	CASSLVASGANVLTF	TGTGCCAGCAGCTTAGTTGCCTCTGGGGCCAACGTCCTGACTTTC
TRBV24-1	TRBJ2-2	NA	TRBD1	CATSDFRGPGELFF	TGTGCCACCAGTGATTTCAGGGGGCCGGGGGAGCTGTTTTTT
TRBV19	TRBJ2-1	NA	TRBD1	CASSIDQGAYNEQFF	TGTGCCAGTAGTATAGATCAGGGGGCCTACAATGAGCAGTTCTTC
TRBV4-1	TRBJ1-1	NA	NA	CASSQAGRVNTEAFF	TGCGCCAGCAGCCAAGCAGGCAGGGTGAACACTGAAGCTTTCTTT
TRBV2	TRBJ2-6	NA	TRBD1	CASRVQGAGANVLTF	TGTGCCAGCAGAGTCCAGGGGGCTGGGGCCAACGTCCTGACTTTC
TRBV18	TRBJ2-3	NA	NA	CASSPSDTQYF	TGTGCCAGCTCACCGTCGGATACGCAGTATTTT
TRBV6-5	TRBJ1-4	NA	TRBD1	CASSRRGAVEKLFF	TGTGCCAGCAGTCGCAGGGGGGCGGTTGAAAAACTGTTTTTT
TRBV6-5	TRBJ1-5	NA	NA	CASSLNPGRDQPQHF	TGTGCCAGCAGTCTCAACCCGGGGAGAGATCAGCCCCAGCATTTT
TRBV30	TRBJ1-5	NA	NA	CAWKKGGSNQPQHF	TGTGCCTGGAAGAAAGGGGGGAGCAATCAGCCCCAGCATTTT
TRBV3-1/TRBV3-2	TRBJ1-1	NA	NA	CASSRQTAFWPEAFF	TGTGCCAGCAGCCGACAGACAGCTTTTTGGCCTGAAGCTTTCTTT
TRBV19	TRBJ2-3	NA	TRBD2	CASRPSGVAGTQYF	TGTGCCAGTAGGCCTAGCGGGGTGGCCGGTACGCAGTATTTT
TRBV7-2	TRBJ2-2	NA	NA	CASSPRRQTTGELFF	TGTGCCAGCAGCCCGCGGCGACAGACCACCGGGGAGCTGTTTTTT
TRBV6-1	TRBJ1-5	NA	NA	CASSEGPGLYQPQHF	TGTGCCAGCAGTGAGGGACCCGGTTTATATCAGCCCCAGCATTTT
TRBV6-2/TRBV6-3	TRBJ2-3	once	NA	CASSYAKTGGLSDTQYF	TGTGCCAGCAGTTACGCGAAGACAGGTGGTTTATCAGATACGCAGTATTTT
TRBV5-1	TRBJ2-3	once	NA	CASSWVGGRADTQYF	TGCGCCAGCAGCTGGGTCGGGGGGCGAGCAGATACGCAGTATTTT
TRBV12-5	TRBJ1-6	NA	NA	CASGLSGNSPLHF	TGTGCTAGTGGTTTAAGCGGGAATTCACCCCTCCACTTT
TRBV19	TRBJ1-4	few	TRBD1	CASSTDRGSNEKLFF	TGTGCCAGTAGTACGGACAGGGGGAGTAATGAAAAACTGTTTTTT
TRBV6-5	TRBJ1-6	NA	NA	CASSYENSPLHF	TGTGCCAGCAGTTACGAGAATTCACCCCTCCACTTT
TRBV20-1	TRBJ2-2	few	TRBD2	CSASHRTHSGGGTGELFF	TGCAGTGCTAGTCACCGTACACATAGCGGGGGGGGAACCGGGGAGCTGTTTTTT
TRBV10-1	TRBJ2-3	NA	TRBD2	CASSASGGKADTQYF	TGCGCCAGCAGTGCCAGCGGGGGCAAGGCAGATACGCAGTATTTT
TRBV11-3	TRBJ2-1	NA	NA	CASSLGGSSYNEQFF	TGTGCCAGCAGCTTAGGAGGGAGCTCCTACAATGAGCAGTTCTTC
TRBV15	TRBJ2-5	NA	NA	CATSSNQETQYF	TGTGCCACCAGTTCTAACCAAGAGACCCAGTACTTC
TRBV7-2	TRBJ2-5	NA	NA	CASSLFIPETQYF	TGTGCCAGCAGCTTATTCATCCCAGAGACCCAGTACTTC
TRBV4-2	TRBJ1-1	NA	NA	CASSPLGISNTEAFF	TGTGCCAGCAGCCCGTTAGGGATCTCGAACACTGAAGCTTTCTTT
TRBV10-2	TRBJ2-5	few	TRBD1	CASSQGAQKTQYF	TGCGCCAGCAGTCAGGGGGCCCAGAAGACCCAGTACTTC
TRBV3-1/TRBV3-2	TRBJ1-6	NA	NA	CASSQGTRGDSPLHF	TGTGCCAGCAGCCAAGGGACAAGAGGGGATTCACCCCTCCACTTT